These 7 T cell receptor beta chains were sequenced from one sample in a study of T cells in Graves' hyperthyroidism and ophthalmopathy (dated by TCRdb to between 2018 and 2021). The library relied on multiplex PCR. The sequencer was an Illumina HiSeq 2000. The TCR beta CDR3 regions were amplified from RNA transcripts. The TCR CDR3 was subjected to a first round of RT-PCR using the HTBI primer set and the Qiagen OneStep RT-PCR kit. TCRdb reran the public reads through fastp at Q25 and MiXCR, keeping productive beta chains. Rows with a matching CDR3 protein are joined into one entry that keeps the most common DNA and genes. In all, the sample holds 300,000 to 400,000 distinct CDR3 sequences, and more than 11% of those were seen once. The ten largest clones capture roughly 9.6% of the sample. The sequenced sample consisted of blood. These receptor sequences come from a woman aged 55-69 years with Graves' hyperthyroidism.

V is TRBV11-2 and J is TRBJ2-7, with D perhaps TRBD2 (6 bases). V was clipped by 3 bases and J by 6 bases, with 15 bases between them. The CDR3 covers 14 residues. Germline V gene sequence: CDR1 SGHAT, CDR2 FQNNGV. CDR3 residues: CASSLEGEGPEQYF. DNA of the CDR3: TGTGCCAGCAGCTTGGAGGGAGAGGGCCCCGAGCAGTACTTC.

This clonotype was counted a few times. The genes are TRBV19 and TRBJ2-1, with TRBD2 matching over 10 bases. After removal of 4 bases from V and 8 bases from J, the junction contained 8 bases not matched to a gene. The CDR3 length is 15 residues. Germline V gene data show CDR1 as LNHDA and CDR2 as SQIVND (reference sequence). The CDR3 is CASSTSSGSGHEQFF. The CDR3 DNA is TGTGCCAGTAGTACCTCTAGCGGGAGTGGCCATGAGCAGTTCTTC.

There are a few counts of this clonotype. CDR3 coding DNA: TGTGCCAGCAGTCCGACCCGGGGGACAGGCTCCTATGGCTACACCTTC. Translating it yields CASSPTRGTGSYGYTF. The J gene is TRBJ1-2, the V gene TRBV6-1, with 8 nucleotides matching TRBD1. Germline loops: CDR1 MNHNS, CDR2 SASEGT. CDR3 size: 16 residues. Trimming removed 5 bases from V and 4 bases from J; junction bases left unmatched: 12.

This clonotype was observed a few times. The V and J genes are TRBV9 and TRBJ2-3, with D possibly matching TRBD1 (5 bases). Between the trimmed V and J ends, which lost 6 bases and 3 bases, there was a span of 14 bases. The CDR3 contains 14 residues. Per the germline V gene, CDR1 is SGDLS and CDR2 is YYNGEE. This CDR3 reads CASTLGPRTDTQYF. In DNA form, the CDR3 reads TGTGCCAGCACCTTGGGGCCGCGGACAGATACGCAGTATTTT.

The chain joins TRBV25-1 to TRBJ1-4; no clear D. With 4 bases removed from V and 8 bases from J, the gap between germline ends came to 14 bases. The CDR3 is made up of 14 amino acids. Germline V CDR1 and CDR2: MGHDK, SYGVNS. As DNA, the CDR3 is TGTGCCAGCAGTGCGGATCTAGCTTGGGAAAAACTGTTTTTT. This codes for CASSADLAWEKLFF.

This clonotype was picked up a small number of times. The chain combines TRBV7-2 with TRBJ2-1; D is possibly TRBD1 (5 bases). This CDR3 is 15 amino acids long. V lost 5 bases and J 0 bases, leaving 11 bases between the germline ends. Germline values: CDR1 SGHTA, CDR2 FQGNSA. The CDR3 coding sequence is TGTGCCAGCAGCCTACAGGTGAGCTCCTACAATGAGCAGTTCTTC. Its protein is CASSLQVSSYNEQFF.

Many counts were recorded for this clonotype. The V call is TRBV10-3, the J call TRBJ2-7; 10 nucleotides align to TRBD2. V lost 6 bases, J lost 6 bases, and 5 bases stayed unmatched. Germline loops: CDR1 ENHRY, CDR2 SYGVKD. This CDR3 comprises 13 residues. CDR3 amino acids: CAISLAGDREQYF. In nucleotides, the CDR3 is TGTGCCATCAGCCTAGCGGGAGATCGCGAGCAGTACTTC.